Below, 14 T cell receptor beta chains from the same sample are listed, as sequenced in a study of human T cells and chemical hapten exposure. TCRdb re-derived calls from the RACE reads in MiXCR, one entry per CDR3 protein. This table has about 89,000 distinct CDR3 sequences, 11% appearing once. As to time point: patch test 2, 6 weeks after DPC sensitization. Sample treatment: therapeutic diphenylcyclopropenone sensitization with weekly scalp DPC. The material was whole blood, obtained in connection with sensitization to the hapten diphenylcyclopropenone (DPC). These receptors were collected from a middle-aged man with alopecia areata. Some clones in this sample may be carry-over from other donors' samples.

This clonotype was observed a handful of times. The gene calls are TRBV4-3 and TRBJ2-1; 12 bases line up with TRBD2. The CDR3 loop spans 18 amino acids. V was clipped by 4 bases and J by 1 base; unmatched bases: 8. The germline V gene encodes CDR1 LGHNA and CDR2 YSLEER. The DNA for the CDR3 is TGCGCCAGCAGCCGTCTACTAGCGGGAGGTCGGTCCTACAATGAGCAGTTCTTC. Amino acids: CASSRLLAGGRSYNEQFF.

This clonotype was seen only a few times. The chain uses TRBV9 and TRBJ2-7, with 8 bases matching TRBD2. Germline CDR1 is SGDLS and CDR2 is YYNGEE. This CDR3 is 14 amino acids long. V dropped 4 bases and J dropped 3; count of bases not matched to a gene: 6. The CDR3 DNA reads as TGTGCCAGCAGCCCCTCCCGGGAGGGCTACGAGCAGTACTTC. It codes for CASSPSREGYEQYF.

V is TRBV7-2 and J is TRBJ1-1; D remains ambiguous. CDR1 is SGHTA and CDR2 is FQGNSA in the germline V gene. CDR3 size: 15 residues. Trimming left V 0 bases short and J 0 bases short, with 8 bases between. The CDR3 loop is CASSLASGMNTEAFF. As DNA, the CDR3 is TGTGCCAGCAGCTTAGCTTCAGGCATGAACACTGAAGCTTTCTTT.

This clonotype has just a few counts. The chain joins TRBV29-1 to TRBJ2-3, with a weak D call TRBD2 (5 bases). The ends were cut back, 7 bases at V and 1 base at J, with 15 bases in the middle. This CDR3 region has 14 residues. The germline CDR1 and CDR2 sequences are SQVTM and ANQGSEA. This chain's CDR3 is CSADGGRGTDTQYF. CDR3 in DNA: TGCAGCGCCGACGGAGGTCGGGGCACAGATACGCAGTATTTT.

The genes are TRBV9 and TRBJ1-5; D is unclear. Germline loops: CDR1 SGDLS, CDR2 YYNGEE. The CDR3 extends over 15 amino acids. Deletions cut 0 bases from V and 7 bases from J, with 14 bases between. The DNA for the CDR3 is TGTGCCAGCAGCGTAGGTGACACTCTTGTGCAGCCCCAGCATTTT. Translation gives CASSVGDTLVQPQHF. Combining the CDR3 with reference TRBV9 and TRBJ1-5 gives the whole variable domain DSGVTQTPKHLITATGQRVTLRCSPRSGDLSVYWYQQSLDQGLQFLIQYYNGEERAKGNILERFSAQQFPDLHSELNLSSLELGDSALYFCASSVGDTLVQPQHFGDGTRLSIL.

The rearrangement joins TRBV27 to TRBJ2-1, with 12 bases fitting TRBD2. V gave up 5 bases and J gave up 9 bases; unmatched junction bases: 8. Germline V gene data show CDR1 as MNHEY and CDR2 as SMNVEV (reference sequence). The CDR3 contains 15 residues. CDR3 bases: TGTGCCAGCAGTCTTCTAGCGGGAGGGTCTCGTGAGCAGTTCTTC. Translating gives CASSLLAGGSREQFF.

This clonotype was seen at least ten times. The chain links TRBV20-1 to TRBJ1-5, with 11 bases that match TRBD1. CDR1 and CDR2 from the germline V gene are DFQATT and SNEGSKA (reference sequence). The CDR3 is 15 residues long. V gave up 3 bases and J gave up 5 bases; unmatched junction bases: 6. The CDR3 loop is CSASPTDRGHQPQHF. The CDR3 coding sequence is TGCAGTGCTAGTCCCACGGACAGGGGGCATCAGCCCCAGCATTTT.

This chain connects TRBV14 to TRBJ2-3; 8 bases line up with TRBD1. Losses at the gene ends were 4 bases for V and 5 bases for J; bases not matched to a gene: 5. This CDR3 is 14 amino acids long. Germline V CDR1 and CDR2: SGHDN, FVKESK. CDR3 sequence (DNA): TGTGCCAGCAGCCGACAGGGGACAGTAGATACGCAGTATTTT. Translated: CASSRQGTVDTQYF.

The V gene is TRBV7-9, the J gene TRBJ1-6, with 8 bases aligning to TRBD1. The length of the CDR3 is 14 residues. The germline gives CDR1 SEHNR, CDR2 FQNEAQ (reference sequence). V lost 4 bases to trimming and J lost 7 bases; unmatched junction nucleotides: 3. CDR3 region: CASSSGQGNSPLHF. CDR3 DNA sequence: TGTGCCAGCAGCTCCGGACAGGGAAATTCACCCCTCCACTTT.

This clonotype was recorded at least ten times. The chain recombines TRBV10-3 with TRBJ1-2; no reliable D call. CDR1 and CDR2 (germline): ENHRY, SYGVKD. The CDR3 consists of 15 residues. The V gene lost 0 bases and the J gene lost 0 bases, with 8 bases spanning the gap. CDR3 in amino acids: CAISESIGANYGYTF. In DNA, the CDR3 is TGTGCCATCAGTGAGTCGATCGGAGCTAACTATGGCTACACCTTC.

This clonotype appeared a few times. The V and J genes are TRBV29-1 and TRBJ2-1; D is unresolved. CDR1 is SQVTM, CDR2 ANQGSEA, per germline. The V end lost 6 bases, the J end lost 0 bases, and 12 bases lay between the germline ends. The CDR3 length is 14 residues. DNA for the CDR3: TGCAGCGTCCATAGCCTGAGCTCCTACAATGAGCAGTTCTTC. It codes for CSVHSLSSYNEQFF.

This clonotype occurred many times. V and J are TRBV11-2 and TRBJ2-5; 12 bases are a match to TRBD2. CDR1 is SGHAT and CDR2 is FQNNGV in the germline V gene. The CDR3 has 16 residues. V shed 2 bases, J shed 11 bases, and the junction held 12 bases outside the gene matches. DNA of the CDR3: TGTGCCAGCAGCTTAATGACTAGCGGGAGTTCCCTCGAACAGTACTTC. Translated, it gives CASSLMTSGSSLEQYF.

The chain carries TRBV27 and TRBJ2-7, with TRBD1 as a possible D gene (6 bases). With 0 bases removed from V and 6 bases from J, the gap between germline ends came to 9 bases. Germline values: CDR1 MNHEY, CDR2 SMNVEV (reference sequence). The CDR3 extends over 13 amino acids. The CDR3 coding sequence is TGTGCCAGCAGTTTATCGGGGGCACGCGAGCAGTACTTC. It is translated as CASSLSGAREQYF.

This clonotype was picked up a small number of times. J is TRBJ1-5 and V is TRBV6-6; D is undetermined. This CDR3 contains 14 residues. V was trimmed by 6 bases and J by 7 bases, leaving 16 bases between them. CDR1 and CDR2 from the germline V gene are MNHNY and SVGAGI (reference sequence). DNA of the CDR3: TGTGCCAGCAGGATTGCAGATTCAGGACAGCCCCAGCATTTT. It yields the protein CASRIADSGQPQHF.